This entry lists 24 T cell receptor beta chains sequenced from one sample in a study of STAT5B mutations in CD4+ large granular lymphocyte leukemia. Libraries were prepared by immunoSEQ multiplex PCR; TCRdb keeps only in-frame clonotypes and omits some of them. The sample includes under 35,000 clones, 65% to 80% of them seen just once. The sample consisted of CD4+ T cells from blood buffy coats. The receptors were sampled from a human donor in good health.

The CDR3 reads CASSRASGQGNQPQHF. CDR3 DNA sequence: TGTGCCAGCAGTAGAGCCTCGGGACAGGGGAATCAGCCCCAGCATTTT. The chain is built from TRBV2 and TRBJ1-5; 10 bases map to TRBD1. The CDR3 runs to 16 residues. CDR1 and CDR2 from the germline V gene are SNHLY and FYNNEI. Trimming at V came to 5 bases and at J to 4 bases, leaving 8 bases not matched to a gene.

This clone was detected once. The gene calls are TRBV6-6 and TRBJ2-1, with 9 bases fitting TRBD2. The V gene's germline CDR1 is MNHNY and CDR2 SVGAGI (reference sequence). This CDR3 has 16 residues. After removal of 5 bases from V and 8 bases from J, the junction contained 13 bases not matched to a gene. CDR3 sequence reads: CASSLYIAGALYEQFF. CDR3 bases: TGTGCCAGCAGTCTATATATAGCGGGAGCTCTCTATGAGCAGTTCTTC.

The rearrangement uses TRBV5-6 and TRBJ2-3; 7 bases match TRBD1. Germline trimming cut 0 bases from V and 4 bases from J; bases unmatched to any gene: 2. The CDR3 sequence is 14 residues long. Germline values: CDR1 SGHDT, CDR2 YYEEEE. The CDR3 nucleotides read TGTGCCAGCAGCTTGGACAGGGGCGCAGATACGCAGTATTTT. It encodes CASSLDRGADTQYF.

This clone was seen a handful of times. The chain links TRBV10-3 to TRBJ2-7; tentative D call: TRBD2 (7 bases). V was clipped by 6 bases and J by 3 bases, with 9 bases between them. The CDR3 runs 12 residues. Germline V gene data show CDR1 as ENHRY and CDR2 as SYGVKD. The CDR3 region has the DNA TGTGCCATCAGCGGGGGGCTCTACGAGCAGTACTTC. It yields the protein CAISGGLYEQYF.

This clone was seen once. The genes are TRBV6-6 and TRBJ2-5; no definite D call. The CDR3 length is 14 residues. CDR1 MNHNY and CDR2 SVGAGI come from the germline V gene (reference sequence). V shed 5 bases and J shed 5 bases, with 15 bases lying between them. The CDR3 is CASSRAPWLETQYF. In DNA form, the CDR3 reads TGTGCCAGCAGTCGTGCCCCATGGTTGGAGACCCAGTACTTC.

The rearrangement joins TRBV19 to TRBJ2-3; D unresolved. The CDR3 length is 15 residues. Germline lookup yields CDR1 LNHDA and CDR2 SQIVND (reference sequence). V was cut by 2 bases and J by 1 base, with 10 bases left in between. CDR3 protein: CASSIKVGGTDTQYF. CDR3 nucleotide sequence: TGTGCCAGTAGTATAAAGGTTGGTGGCACAGATACGCAGTATTTT.

This clone was observed a few times. This chain links TRBV29-1 with TRBJ2-1; TRBD2 matches at 7 bases. The CDR3 covers 15 residues. Germline V gene data show CDR1 as SQVTM and CDR2 as ANQGSEA. V was clipped by 5 bases and J by 7 bases; unmatched bases: 14. Written as DNA, the CDR3 is TGCAGCGTTACCGGGGCGGGAGCTTGGAATAATGAGCAGTTCTTC. Its translation: CSVTGAGAWNNEQFF.

The chain has TRBV5-1 and TRBJ1-2; no firm D call. This CDR3 is built from 14 residues. Trimming left V 4 bases short and J 2 bases short, with 12 bases between. Germline V gives CDR1 SGHRS, CDR2 YFSETQ. This CDR3 reads CASSLQPANYGYTF. CDR3 in DNA: TGCGCCAGCAGCCTCCAGCCAGCCAACTATGGCTACACCTTC.

The rearrangement uses TRBV30 and TRBJ1-1, with D maybe TRBD1 (6 bases). V dropped 5 bases and J dropped 1 base, with 11 bases sitting between them. This CDR3 has 13 residues. Germline CDR1 and CDR2: GTSNPN and SVGIG (reference sequence). CDR3 bases: TGTGCCTGGTCCTACAGGGCGAACACTGAAGCTTTCTTT. It yields the protein CAWSYRANTEAFF. Combining the CDR3 with reference TRBV30 and TRBJ1-1 gives the whole variable domain SQTIHQWPATLVQPVGSPLSLECTVEGTSNPNLYWYRQAAGRGLQLLFYSVGIGQISSEVPQNLSASRPQDRQFILSSKKLLLSDSGFYLCAWSYRANTEAFFGQGTRLTVV.

The chain is built from TRBV19 and TRBJ1-2; 8 bases align to TRBD1. The germline V gene encodes CDR1 LNHDA and CDR2 SQIVND (reference sequence). Trimming at V came to 7 bases and at J to 2 bases, leaving 9 bases not matched to a gene. The CDR3 is 15 residues long. CDR3 sequence (DNA): TGTGCCAGTATTGTGCACCACAGGGGGAACTATGGCTACACCTTC. Protein: CASIVHHRGNYGYTF.

This sequence joins TRBV5-1 and TRBJ2-3; 11 bases are shared with TRBD2. The CDR3 is 18 amino acids. Unmatched junction bases numbered 6, after V lost 0 bases and J lost 0 bases. Germline loops: CDR1 SGHRS, CDR2 YFSETQ. CDR3 in amino acids: CASSLGLLAGASTDTQYF. The CDR3 DNA reads as TGCGCCAGCAGCTTGGGCCTACTAGCGGGGGCTAGCACAGATACGCAGTATTTT. Complete variable domain (other parts from reference TRBV5-1 and TRBJ2-3): KAGVTQTPRYLIKTRGQQVTLSCSPISGHRSVSWYQQTPGQGLQFLFEYFSETQRNKGNFPGRFSGRQFSNSRSEMNVSTLELGDSALYLCASSLGLLAGASTDTQYFGPGTRLTVL.

The gene calls are TRBV10-2 and TRBJ1-5; possible D gene TRBD1, 6 bases. V lost 7 bases and J lost 0, with 7 bases in between. Germline V gene lookup returns CDR1 WSHSY and CDR2 SAAADI. This CDR3 has 13 residues. In DNA form, the CDR3 reads TGCGCCAGCAAGGGGGGTAGCAATCAGCCCCAGCATTTT. Its protein is CASKGGSNQPQHF.

The chain recombines TRBV6-5 with TRBJ1-5; TRBD1 aligns across 8 bases. Germline CDR1 is MNHEY and CDR2 is SVGAGI. V shed 7 bases and J 0 bases; nucleotides not matched to a gene: 5. The CDR3 contains 15 residues. The CDR3: CASTPDRASNQPQHF. CDR3 nucleotides: TGTGCCAGCACCCCGGACAGGGCTAGCAATCAGCCCCAGCATTTT.

The chain recombines TRBV5-1 with TRBJ2-3, with 14 bases identical to TRBD2. This CDR3 has 16 residues. The trim removed 0 bases at V and 5 bases at J, leaving 2 bases unmatched. CDR1 and CDR2 from the germline V gene are SGHRS and YFSETQ. CDR3 region: CASSLAGLAGVDTQYF. CDR3 sequence (DNA): TGCGCCAGCAGCTTGGCGGGACTAGCGGGAGTAGATACGCAGTATTTT.

The V and J genes are TRBV19 and TRBJ2-5; D ambiguous. This CDR3 is 14 amino acids long. Germline CDR1 and CDR2: LNHDA and SQIVND (reference sequence). The germline V and J ends were trimmed by 6 bases and 2 bases, with 13 bases remaining between them. The CDR3 DNA reads as TGTGCCAGTAGCCAATACACAGAACAAGAGACCCAGTACTTC. Amino acid sequence: CASSQYTEQETQYF.

V is TRBV7-6 and J is TRBJ1-3; 7 bases are a match to TRBD1. Germline loops: CDR1 SGHVS, CDR2 FNYEAQ. The J segment lost 3 bases and the V segment lost 6 bases, leaving 8 bases of the junction unmatched. The CDR3 is made up of 15 amino acids. The DNA of the CDR3 is TGTGCCAGCAGGAAAAAGGGACAGAGTGGAAACACCATATATTTT. Its translation is CASRKKGQSGNTIYF.

The V and J genes are TRBV28 and TRBJ1-5, with TRBD1 as a possible D gene (5 bases). The CDR3 is 15 amino acids. CDR1 is MDHEN and CDR2 is SYDVKM in the germline V gene. The V and J ends lost 2 bases and 1 base respectively, with 9 bases between them. Here the CDR3 reads CASSLISGSNQPQHF. The CDR3 DNA sequence: TGTGCCAGCAGTTTAATCTCAGGGAGCAATCAGCCCCAGCATTTT.

Only one count was recorded for this clone. The chain uses TRBV6-1 and TRBJ2-2; D may correspond to TRBD1 or TRBD2 (5 bases each). There are 14 residues in the CDR3. From germline, CDR1 is MNHNS and CDR2 SASEGT. Trimming cost V 4 bases and J 7 bases, with 13 bases left between them. The CDR3 bases are TGTGCCAGCAGTGTTAGAGGGGTCGGCGGGGAGCTGTTTTTT. Its translation is CASSVRGVGGELFF.

V gene TRBV2 combines with J gene TRBJ2-1, with D uncertain. Germline CDR1 is SNHLY and CDR2 is FYNNEI. Trimming took off 4 bases at V and 9 bases at J, with 16 bases between the two ends. The CDR3 has 14 amino acids. Here the CDR3 reads CASSAIWEKSEQFF. The CDR3 nucleotides are TGTGCCAGCAGTGCCATCTGGGAAAAGAGTGAGCAGTTCTTC.

The rearrangement joins TRBV30 to TRBJ2-4; 12 bases agree with TRBD2. V dropped 5 bases and J dropped 0; count of bases not matched to a gene: 14. CDR1 is GTSNPN, CDR2 SVGIG, per germline (reference sequence). The CDR3 contains 19 residues. The CDR3 loop is CAWDPGTSGSIGAKNIQYF. CDR3 DNA sequence: TGTGCCTGGGACCCCGGGACTAGCGGGTCAATCGGAGCCAAAAACATTCAGTACTTC.

This chain links TRBV30 with TRBJ2-2, with 10 bases lining up with TRBD2. CDR1 is GTSNPN and CDR2 is SVGIG in the germline V gene (reference sequence). The CDR3 is made up of 16 amino acids. V lost 3 bases and J lost 5; bases outside the gene matches: 9. CDR3 sequence (DNA): TGTGCCTGGAGGAGCAGCGGGAGGGTTGAGACCGGGGAGCTGTTTTTT. Amino acids: CAWRSSGRVETGELFF.

V and J are TRBV28 and TRBJ2-1, with a tentative D call TRBD2 (6 bases). Germline CDR1 reads MDHEN; CDR2 reads SYDVKM. Trimming pared 2 bases from V and 10 bases from J, leaving 9 bases between. CDR3 size: 12 residues. The CDR3 bases are TGTGCCAGCAGTTTACTTGGGGGGGAGCAGTTCTTC. It codes for CASSLLGGEQFF.

The chain has TRBV7-6 and TRBJ1-2; TRBD1 is a possible D gene (6 bases). The CDR3 consists of 13 residues. Germline CDR1 and CDR2: SGHVS and FNYEAQ. The V and J ends lost 3 bases and 5 bases respectively, with 10 bases between them. Here the CDR3 reads CASSFGGGYGYTF. The CDR3 DNA is TGTGCCAGCAGCTTTGGAGGGGGTTATGGCTACACCTTC.

This clone is deemed medium-sized. V gene TRBV4-2 combines with J gene TRBJ1-3; maybe TRBD1 (6 bases). Germline V gene sequence: CDR1 LGHNA, CDR2 YNFKEQ. V was clipped by 4 bases and J by 1 base, with 11 bases between them. The CDR3 consists of 15 residues. CDR3 sequence (DNA): TGTGCCAGCAGCCTTATACAGGGATCTGGAAACACCATATATTTT. As protein: CASSLIQGSGNTIYF.